These T cell receptor beta chains were read from a single sample in a study of cytomegalovirus exposure and HLA in healthy donors. Using immunoSEQ multiplex PCR, the repertoire was profiled, and TCRdb retains in-frame clones only, with some absent. Of 150,000 to 200,000 clones in the sample, around 84% were seen once. Sequencing used PBMCs. Receptors originate from a man aged 18 to 29 in good health and CMV-seronegative. Both conserved end residues are part of each CDR3. Each record gives: clone size, V gene, D gene, J gene, CDR3 DNA, CDR3 protein. D genes are given only for firm matches. Size is omitted from some rows. Given values are once, few, many or a class for expanded clones.

clone size: -
V gene: TRBV5-1
D gene: TRBD1
J gene: TRBJ1-1
CDR3 DNA: TGCGCCAGCAGCTTCGGCGACAGGGAGAACACTGAAGCTTTCTTT
CDR3 protein: CASSFGDRENTEAFF

clone size: -
V gene: TRBV28
D gene: -
J gene: TRBJ2-1
CDR3 DNA: TGTGCCAGCAGTTTATTACAGGGTTACAATGAGCAGTTCTTC
CDR3 protein: CASSLLQGYNEQFF

clone size: -
V gene: TRBV9
D gene: TRBD2
J gene: TRBJ2-5
CDR3 DNA: TGTGCCAGCAGTGGGCGGGGGGGACTAGCTCACGAGACCCAGTACTTC
CDR3 protein: CASSGRGGLAHETQYF

clone size: -
V gene: TRBV7-4
D gene: TRBD1
J gene: TRBJ1-3
CDR3 DNA: TGTGCCAGCAGATCCCTTACAGGGGACTCTGGAAACACCATATATTTT
CDR3 protein: CASRSLTGDSGNTIYF

clone size: once
V gene: TRBV30
D gene: -
J gene: TRBJ2-3
CDR3 DNA: TGTGCCCTAGACTATGGGGGGTTCACAGATACGCAGTATTTT
CDR3 protein: CALDYGGFTDTQYF

clone size: -
V gene: TRBV7-8
D gene: TRBD1
J gene: TRBJ2-7
CDR3 DNA: TGTGCCAGCAGCCCCCGGACAGGGCAAGGGGAGCAGTACTTC
CDR3 protein: CASSPRTGQGEQYF

clone size: -
V gene: TRBV6-4
D gene: TRBD1
J gene: TRBJ1-2
CDR3 DNA: TGTGCCAGCAGGGGGACAGGGGGCTATGGCTACACCTTC
CDR3 protein: CASRGTGGYGYTF

clone size: -
V gene: TRBV11-2
D gene: -
J gene: TRBJ2-7
CDR3 DNA: TGTGCCAGCAGCGCCCTAACCCACCGCTACGAGCAGTACTTC
CDR3 protein: CASSALTHRYEQYF

clone size: -
V gene: TRBV7-2
D gene: TRBD2
J gene: TRBJ2-5
CDR3 DNA: TGTGCCAGCAGCTCGGGAGGTGCGTACCAAGAGACCCAGTACTTC
CDR3 protein: CASSSGGAYQETQYF

clone size: -
V gene: TRBV9
D gene: TRBD2
J gene: TRBJ2-3
CDR3 DNA: TGTGCCAGCAGCCCTGGTAGCGGGAGGGCTACAGATACGCAGTATTTT
CDR3 protein: CASSPGSGRATDTQYF

clone size: -
V gene: TRBV5-1
D gene: -
J gene: TRBJ2-1
CDR3 DNA: TGCGCCAGCAGCCCCGGGACTTACAACGATGAGCAGTTCTTC
CDR3 protein: CASSPGTYNDEQFF

clone size: -
V gene: TRBV7-2
D gene: TRBD2
J gene: TRBJ2-7
CDR3 DNA: TGTGCCAGCAGCATAACTAGCGGGAGCTACGAGCAGTACTTC
CDR3 protein: CASSITSGSYEQYF

clone size: -
V gene: TRBV5-4
D gene: -
J gene: TRBJ2-7
CDR3 DNA: TGTGCCAGCAGCTTATCAGGGATCTACGAGCAGTACTTC
CDR3 protein: CASSLSGIYEQYF

clone size: -
V gene: TRBV18
D gene: -
J gene: TRBJ1-1
CDR3 DNA: TGTGCCAGCTCACCACGTACCCAGGGCACTGAAGCTTTCTTT
CDR3 protein: CASSPRTQGTEAFF

clone size: once
V gene: TRBV2
D gene: TRBD2
J gene: TRBJ2-5
CDR3 DNA: TGTGCCAGCAGGGGACTAGCGGGAGAAGAGACCCAGTACTTC
CDR3 protein: CASRGLAGEETQYF

clone size: once
V gene: TRBV30
D gene: -
J gene: TRBJ2-5
CDR3 DNA: TGTGCCTGGAGCAGTTTCCAAGAGACCCAGTACTTC
CDR3 protein: CAWSSFQETQYF

clone size: -
V gene: TRBV5-4
D gene: -
J gene: TRBJ2-3
CDR3 DNA: TGTGCCAGCAGCAGCTACACAGATACGCAGTATTTT
CDR3 protein: CASSSYTDTQYF

clone size: once
V gene: TRBV5-1
D gene: TRBD1
J gene: TRBJ1-1
CDR3 DNA: TGCGCCAGCAGCATACAGGGGGGGAACACTGAAGCTTTCTTT
CDR3 protein: CASSIQGGNTEAFF

clone size: -
V gene: TRBV28
D gene: -
J gene: TRBJ2-7
CDR3 DNA: TGTGCCAGCAGCCCGCCGGGTATCTACGAGCAGTACTTC
CDR3 protein: CASSPPGIYEQYF

clone size: -
V gene: TRBV11-2
D gene: -
J gene: TRBJ1-4
CDR3 DNA: TGTGCCAGCAGCTTAGGGGGGGTTAATGAAAAACTATTTTTT
CDR3 protein: CASSLGGVNEKLFF

clone size: -
V gene: TRBV6-5
D gene: TRBD1
J gene: TRBJ2-1
CDR3 DNA: TGTGCCAGCAGCACATCCGGGACAGGAGAGCATGAGCAGTTCTTC
CDR3 protein: CASSTSGTGEHEQFF

clone size: -
V gene: TRBV6-6
D gene: -
J gene: TRBJ1-5
CDR3 DNA: TGTGCCAGCAGTCGGGGGGTTGGACAGCCCCAGCATTTT
CDR3 protein: CASSRGVGQPQHF

clone size: -
V gene: TRBV6-5
D gene: -
J gene: TRBJ1-1
CDR3 DNA: TGTGCCAGCAGTACAATGAACACTGAAGCTTTCTTT
CDR3 protein: CASSTMNTEAFF

clone size: -
V gene: TRBV6-5
D gene: -
J gene: TRBJ1-5
CDR3 DNA: TGTGCCAGCAGTTACGTCCGGGATCAGCCCCAGCATTTT
CDR3 protein: CASSYVRDQPQHF

clone size: -
V gene: TRBV6-5
D gene: -
J gene: TRBJ1-1
CDR3 DNA: TGTGCCAGCAGCCCTGGGCAGCGGGGGACTGAAGCTTTCTTT
CDR3 protein: CASSPGQRGTEAFF